The clone carrying this T cell receptor (beta chain) was counted at least ten times. The library had UMIs added by 3' ligation of an oligonucleotide to TCR cDNA. This sample was included in a study of naive and memory T cell subsets. Germline V gene sequence: CDR1 MDHEN, CDR2 SYDVKM. The CDR3 spans 15 residues. V lost 7 bases to trimming and J lost 7 bases; unmatched junction nucleotides: 13. Four PCR rounds used nested alpha and beta constant region primers plus the SP2 primer. In TCRdb, the 5' RACE reads were re-called with MiXCR into one record per CDR3 protein. The sample records about 48,000 distinct CDR3 sequences, 4% to 5% being singletons.

The rearrangement joins TRBV28 to TRBJ2-4, with TRBD2 matching 7 bases. This receptor was identified in a female donor in good health. CDR3 DNA: TGTGCCAGCACCACCGGGGGGACTCAGCGCAACATTCAGTACTTC. Translating it yields CASTTGGTQRNIQYF.